This is a list of T cell receptor beta chains from one sample in a study of identical twins. TCRdb processed the 5' RACE reads anew with MiXCR; each CDR3 protein has one entry. The sample lists about 240,000 distinct CDR3 sequences, 8% to 11% occurring once. Material: memory T cells sorted from blood. The receptors were sampled from a man between 50 and 59 years old in good health. CDR3s include the opening cysteine and the closing phenylalanine or tryptophan. The D gene is left open where the match is weak. A clone size is listed for some rows: how often the clone was seen (once, few, many), or a class if it is expanded.

>few|NA|TRBV7-2|TRBJ1-5
CASSLNPSNQPQHF
TGTGCCAGCAGCTTAAACCCTAGCAATCAGCCCCAGCATTTT
>few|NA|TRBV6-1|TRBJ2-3
CASSTTRADTQYF
TGTGCCAGTAGTACGACTAGGGCAGATACGCAGTATTTT
>few|TRBD1|TRBV5-4|TRBJ2-1
CASRFQTGGEQFF
TGTGCCAGCAGATTTCAGACAGGGGGGGAGCAGTTCTTC
>many|TRBD2|TRBV6-2/TRBV6-3|TRBJ2-2
CAARTSGGELFF
TGTGCCGCTCGGACTAGCGGCGGGGAGCTGTTTTTT
>many|TRBD1|TRBV7-9|TRBJ2-3
CASGPGTGFTDTQYF
TGTGCCAGCGGACCCGGGACAGGGTTCACAGATACGCAGTATTTT
>many|TRBD1|TRBV20-1|TRBJ1-4
CSASPATGNEKLFF
TGCAGTGCTAGCCCTGCGACAGGGAATGAAAAACTGTTTTTT
>few|NA|TRBV7-3|TRBJ2-5
CASSLMAGQETQYF
TGTGCCAGCAGCTTAATGGCAGGTCAAGAGACCCAGTACTTC
>NA|NA|TRBV20-1|TRBJ2-3
CSARGSRADTQYF
TGCAGTGCTAGGGGTAGCCGCGCCGATACGCAGTATTTT
>many|TRBD1|TRBV20-1|TRBJ1-6
CSPRQGNSPLHF
TGCAGTCCCCGACAGGGAAATTCACCCCTCCACTTT
>NA|NA|TRBV20-1|TRBJ2-3
CSAPLWSRRQLTDTQYF
TGCAGTGCTCCCCTCTGGAGTAGGAGACAGCTCACAGATACGCAGTATTTT
>NA|TRBD1|TRBV6-1|TRBJ1-2
CASRLPGRGRLKGNYGYTF
TGTGCCAGCAGACTCCCCGGGAGGGGGCGCTTGAAGGGGAACTATGGCTACACCTTC
>NA|NA|TRBV7-9|TRBJ2-5
CASSPLKQETQYF
TGTGCCAGCAGCCCTCTAAAACAAGAGACCCAGTACTTC
>many|NA|TRBV18|TRBJ2-1
CASSPPRSGGDEQFF
TGTGCCAGCTCACCACCGAGGAGTGGGGGCGATGAGCAGTTCTTC
>few|TRBD1|TRBV7-7|TRBJ2-5
CASSPTRRDRVSF
TGTGCTAGCAGCCCTACCAGACGGGACAGGGTCTCCTTC
>many|NA|TRBV9|TRBJ1-2
CASSVGNNYGYTF
TGTGCCAGCAGCGTAGGGAATAACTATGGCTACACCTTC
>NA|NA|TRBV9|TRBJ2-2
CASSVGGVRGLSGELFF
TGTGCCAGCAGCGTGGGAGGGGTCAGGGGATTATCCGGGGAGCTGTTTTTT
>many|NA|TRBV6-2/TRBV6-3|TRBJ1-2
CASKGGDYGYTF
TGTGCCAGCAAAGGCGGGGACTATGGCTACACCTTC
>NA|NA|TRBV7-3|TRBJ2-5
CASSSEGGRETQYF
TGTGCCAGCAGCTCAGAGGGCGGTCGAGAGACCCAGTACTTC
>NA|TRBD1|TRBV19|TRBJ2-2
CASSTGGSITGELFF
TGTGCCAGTAGTACAGGGGGCTCAATCACCGGGGAGCTGTTTTTT
>many|TRBD1|TRBV10-2|TRBJ2-6
CASRDNLGQGLAGANVLTF
TGCGCCAGCAGAGACAATCTCGGACAGGGATTGGCTGGGGCCAACGTCCTGACTTTC
>few|NA|TRBV11-2|TRBJ2-3
CASSRGQGSDTQYF
TGTGCCAGCAGCCGCGGACAAGGGTCAGATACGCAGTATTTT
>NA|NA|TRBV11-2|TRBJ2-1
CASKTGPYNEQFF
TGTGCCAGCAAAACGGGACCCTACAATGAGCAGTTCTTC
>many|TRBD2|TRBV24-1|TRBJ2-1
CATSISGTSGYNEQFF
TGTGCCACCAGTATCTCCGGGACTAGCGGTTACAATGAGCAGTTCTTC
>NA|NA|TRBV7-2|TRBJ2-7
CASSPRTDQYF
TGTGCCAGCAGCCCACGGACAGACCAGTACTTC
>few|NA|TRBV9|TRBJ2-3
CASSVDGSTDTQYF
TGTGCCAGCAGCGTAGACGGGAGCACAGATACGCAGTATTTT
>few|TRBD2|TRBV6-2/TRBV6-3|TRBJ2-3
CASSLSGRRTDTQYF
TGTGCCAGCAGCCTTAGCGGGAGGAGAACAGATACGCAGTATTTT
>few|NA|TRBV3-1|TRBJ2-1
CASSQDPGWEQFF
TGTGCCAGCAGCCAAGATCCCGGTTGGGAGCAGTTCTTC
>few|TRBD1|TRBV6-1|TRBJ1-2
CASSTRTGAANYGYTF
TGTGCCAGCAGTACGCGGACAGGGGCGGCTAACTATGGCTACACCTTC
>NA|TRBD2|TRBV28|TRBJ2-1
CASSHTSGRAYNEQFF
TGTGCCAGCAGCCATACGAGCGGGAGGGCCTACAATGAGCAGTTCTTC
>few|TRBD1|TRBV20-1|TRBJ1-1
CSAIGQDSIEAFF
TGCAGTGCAATCGGACAGGATAGTATTGAAGCTTTCTTT
>few|TRBD2|TRBV27|TRBJ2-7
CASSLRLAGGNEQYF
TGTGCCAGCAGTTTACGGCTAGCGGGAGGGAACGAGCAGTACTTC
>few|NA|TRBV6-5|TRBJ1-2
CASSESRRNYGYTF
TGTGCCAGCAGTGAGTCGAGGCGTAACTATGGCTACACCTTC
>few|NA|TRBV3-1|TRBJ1-3
CASSPGRFSGNTIYF
TGTGCCAGCAGCCCCGGGAGGTTCTCTGGAAACACCATATATTTT
>few|TRBD2|TRBV4-3|TRBJ2-2
CASSQDGGGALTGELFF
TGCGCCAGCAGCCAAGATGGCGGGGGAGCACTCACCGGGGAGCTGTTTTTT
>many|NA|TRBV12-3/TRBV12-4|TRBJ2-7
CASAAGNEQYF
TGTGCCAGCGCGGCAGGGAATGAGCAGTACTTC
>few|NA|TRBV19|TRBJ1-2
CASTPGLYGYTF
TGTGCCAGTACCCCGGGCCTCTATGGCTACACCTTC
>few|NA|TRBV7-9|TRBJ2-1
CASSRLAGRTNEQFF
TGTGCCAGCAGCCGTCTGGCGGGACGGACTAATGAGCAGTTCTTC
>NA|NA|TRBV25-1|TRBJ2-7
CASSGQGRYEQYF
TGTGCCAGCAGCGGCCAGGGGCGATACGAGCAGTACTTC
>many|NA|TRBV4-1|TRBJ1-4
CASSLGRAEKLFF
TGCGCCAGCAGCCTTGGGCGGGCCGAAAAACTGTTTTTT
>few|TRBD1|TRBV20-1|TRBJ1-5
CSAPDRGGYSNQPQHF
TGCAGTGCTCCAGACAGGGGGGGATATAGCAATCAGCCCCAGCATTTT
>NA|TRBD2|TRBV7-2|TRBJ2-2
CASSQPGLGPGELFF
TGTGCCAGCAGCCAACCGGGACTAGGCCCCGGGGAGCTGTTTTTT
>few|NA|TRBV11-1|TRBJ2-7
CASSLDGYLRTATYEQYF
TGTGCCAGCAGCTTAGACGGTTATCTTCGGACAGCGACCTACGAGCAGTACTTC
>once|TRBD1|TRBV7-9|TRBJ2-3
CASSLEPGGPDTQYF
TGTGCCAGCAGCTTAGAACCAGGGGGTCCAGATACGCAGTATTTT
>few|TRBD2|TRBV30|TRBJ2-7
CAWSSGRGNEQYF
TGTGCCTGGAGTAGCGGGAGGGGTAACGAGCAGTACTTC
>many|NA|TRBV7-2|TRBJ2-3
CASSSIPTDTQYF
TGTGCCAGCAGCTCCATACCCACAGATACGCAGTATTTT
>NA|NA|TRBV7-2|TRBJ2-5
CASSAFMQYQETQYF
TGTGCCAGCTCAGCTTTTATGCAGTACCAAGAGACCCAGTACTTC
>few|TRBD2|TRBV5-5|TRBJ2-7
CASSLDPGLGSSYEQYF
TGTGCCAGCAGCTTGGATCCGGGACTAGGAAGCTCCTACGAGCAGTACTTC
>many|NA|TRBV7-8|TRBJ1-3
CASSLVSIRAGNTIYF
TGTGCCAGCAGCTTAGTCTCAATCCGGGCTGGAAACACCATATATTTT
>NA|NA|TRBV20-1|TRBJ2-5
CSARVSGGETQYF
TGCAGTGCTAGAGTAAGCGGAGGGGAGACCCAGTACTTC